This T cell receptor (beta chain) was sequenced for a study of OX40 agonist ivuxolimab in advanced cancers. Study information: The study treated patients with ivuxolimab, an agonistic anti-OX40 (CD134) antibody. Findings of the study overall: In a subset of nonresponders, normalized T-cell clonal expansion was also low.

Note on this clone: The antigen remains unidentified.

V lost 10 bases, J lost 3 bases, and 20 bases stayed unmatched. Germline V gene sequence: CDR1 LNHDA, CDR2 SQIVND (reference sequence). The CDR3 covers 19 residues. This table comes from immunoSEQ multiplex PCR, and its TCRdb copy is limited to in-frame clones, with some not included. The sample includes some 100,000 clones, 75% to 95% of them seen just once. V gene TRBV19 combines with J gene TRBJ1-4; 10 bases fit TRBD1. The sample consisted of CD4+ or CD8+ T cells sorted from blood, taken in a trial of the OX40 agonist ivuxolimab. This receptor was identified in an adult with an advanced solid tumor such as melanoma, head and neck, liver or kidney cancer. The CDR3 coding sequence is TGTGCCACCTACCCATCCGGGACAGGGGACCTCACGGCTAATGAAAAACTGTTTTTT. This translates into CATYPSGTGDLTANEKLFF.